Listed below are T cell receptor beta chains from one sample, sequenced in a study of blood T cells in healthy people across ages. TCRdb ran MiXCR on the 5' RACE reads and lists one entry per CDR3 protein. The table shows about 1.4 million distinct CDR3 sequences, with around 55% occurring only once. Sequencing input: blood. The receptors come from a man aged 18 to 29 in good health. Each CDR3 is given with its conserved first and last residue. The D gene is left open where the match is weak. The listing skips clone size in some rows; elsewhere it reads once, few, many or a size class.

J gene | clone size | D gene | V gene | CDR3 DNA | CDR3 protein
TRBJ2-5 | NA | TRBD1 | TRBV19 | TGTGCCAGTAGGAGGGGGCCACGGGAGACCCAGTACTTC | CASRRGPRETQYF
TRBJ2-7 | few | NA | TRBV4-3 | TGCGCCAGCAGCCAAGATACAGGAGTGGACGAGCAGTACTTC | CASSQDTGVDEQYF
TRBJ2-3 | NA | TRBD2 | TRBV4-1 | TGCGCCAGAAGTCTAGATTCTAGCGGGGGGAACCCTAGCACAGATACGCAGTATTTT | CARSLDSSGGNPSTDTQYF
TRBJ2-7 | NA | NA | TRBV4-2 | TGTGCCAGCAGCCAAGAGGGACCCGAGCAGTACTTC | CASSQEGPEQYF
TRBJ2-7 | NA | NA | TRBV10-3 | TGTGCCATCAGTGAGTCAGAGAAGAGCTCCTACGAGCAGTACTTC | CAISESEKSSYEQYF
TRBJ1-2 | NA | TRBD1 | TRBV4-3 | TGCGCCAGCAGCCAAGGACAGGGGCGGAGGGGCTACACCTTC | CASSQGQGRRGYTF
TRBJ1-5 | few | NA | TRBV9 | TGTGCCAGCAGCCCAGGACAAGGACAGCCCCAGCATTTT | CASSPGQGQPQHF
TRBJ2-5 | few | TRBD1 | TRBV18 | TGTGCCAGCTCACCACGGGGACAGATGCAAGAGACCCAGTACTTC | CASSPRGQMQETQYF
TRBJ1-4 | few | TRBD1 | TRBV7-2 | TGTGCCAGCAGCTTAGCCCTGGGACAGGGGCGTGAAAAACTGTTTTTT | CASSLALGQGREKLFF
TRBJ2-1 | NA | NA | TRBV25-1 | TGTGCCAGCAGTGATGAGAAGCGCCCCTACAATGAGCAGTTCTTC | CASSDEKRPYNEQFF
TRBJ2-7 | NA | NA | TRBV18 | TGTGCCAGCTCACCGGGTCAGGGTTTCAACTACGAGCAGTACTTC | CASSPGQGFNYEQYF
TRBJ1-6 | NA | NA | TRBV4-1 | TGCGCCAGCAGCCAAGGAATTGCAGATTCACCCCTCCACTTT | CASSQGIADSPLHF
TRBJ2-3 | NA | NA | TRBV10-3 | TGTGCCATCAGTCAAGTTGGGGGAGAATACCCTCCAAGTACGCAGTATTTT | CAISQVGGEYPPSTQYF
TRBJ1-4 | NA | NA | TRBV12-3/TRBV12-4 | TGTGCCAGCAGACCTTGGGGGACAAATGAAAAACTGTTTTTT | CASRPWGTNEKLFF
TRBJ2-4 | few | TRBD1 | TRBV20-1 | TGCAGTGCTAGAAGCGTGGGACAGGGTGTTTCCCAGTACTTC | CSARSVGQGVSQYF
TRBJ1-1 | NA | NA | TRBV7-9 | TGTGCCAGCAGCCAGGTAGGAGGCCTGAAAACTGAAGCTTTCTTT | CASSQVGGLKTEAFF
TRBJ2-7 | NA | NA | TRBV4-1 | TGCGCCAGCAGCCGAGACAGGGAGGGGAACTACGAGCAGTACTTC | CASSRDREGNYEQYF
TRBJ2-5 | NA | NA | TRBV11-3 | TGTGCCAGCAGCTTAAATGGAGCAGAGACCCAGTACTTC | CASSLNGAETQYF
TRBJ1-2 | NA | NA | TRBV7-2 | TGTGCCAGCAGCTTAGGGGGGACCCGTAACTATGGCTACACCTTC | CASSLGGTRNYGYTF
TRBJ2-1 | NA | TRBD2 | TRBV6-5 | TGTGCCAGCAGTTACACCGGGACTAGCCAGTTCTTC | CASSYTGTSQFF
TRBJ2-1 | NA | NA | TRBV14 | TGTGCCAGCAGCCAAGGGGCCTGGGAGCAGTTCTTC | CASSQGAWEQFF
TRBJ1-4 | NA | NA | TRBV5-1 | TGCGCCAGCAGCACCGGGGGGTTTGAAAAACTGTTTTTT | CASSTGGFEKLFF
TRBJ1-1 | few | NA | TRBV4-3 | TGCGCCAGCAGCCAAGGGCCAGGGGTTATGAACACTGAAGCTTTCTTT | CASSQGPGVMNTEAFF
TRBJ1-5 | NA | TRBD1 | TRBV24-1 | TGTGCCACCAGGGCGACAGGGGATCAGCCCCAGCATTTT | CATRATGDQPQHF
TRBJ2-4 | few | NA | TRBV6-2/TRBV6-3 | TGTGCCAGCAGTTACTCGCCATCGGACAGCAAAAACATTCAGTACTTC | CASSYSPSDSKNIQYF
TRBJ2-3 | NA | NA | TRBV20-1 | TGCAGTGCTAGAAGCCCGCGATGGGAAAACACAGATACGCAGTATTTT | CSARSPRWENTDTQYF
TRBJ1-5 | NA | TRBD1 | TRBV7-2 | TGTGCCAGCAGCCGAACAGGGGGTTCGTTTAATCAGCCCCAGCATTTT | CASSRTGGSFNQPQHF
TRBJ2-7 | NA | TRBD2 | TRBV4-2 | TGTGCCAGCAGCCAAGAACCGAGCGGGGAACGCCAACCCTACGAGCAGTACTTC | CASSQEPSGERQPYEQYF
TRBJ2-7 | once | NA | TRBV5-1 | TGCGCCAGCAGCCGGACAGAGGGGCACGAGCAGTACTTC | CASSRTEGHEQYF
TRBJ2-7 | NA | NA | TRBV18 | TGTGCCAGCTCACCACCGCCCCACCATTTAGGGGGCTACGAGCAGTACTTC | CASSPPPHHLGGYEQYF
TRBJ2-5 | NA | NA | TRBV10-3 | TGTGCCATCAGTGCAGAAAGAGGGCGAGAGACCCAGTACTTC | CAISAERGRETQYF
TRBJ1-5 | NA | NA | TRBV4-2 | TGTGCCAGCAGCCAAGAAAGGCAGCCCCAGCATTTT | CASSQERQPQHF
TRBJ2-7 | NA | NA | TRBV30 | TGTGCCTGGAGTGGTTCCTTCGGTTACGAGCAGTACTTC | CAWSGSFGYEQYF
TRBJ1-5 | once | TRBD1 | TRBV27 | TGTGCCAGCAGTCCGCGAGGAGGGACAGGTAATCAGCCCCAGCATTTT | CASSPRGGTGNQPQHF
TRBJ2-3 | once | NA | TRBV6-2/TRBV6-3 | TGTGCCAGCAGTTCCTCCCCCCCAGGCACAGATACGCAGTATTTT | CASSSSPPGTDTQYF
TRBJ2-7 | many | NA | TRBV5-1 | TGCGCCAGCAGCCGTGCGGGGTACGAGCAGTACTTC | CASSRAGYEQYF
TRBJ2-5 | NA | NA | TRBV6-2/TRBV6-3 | TGTGCCAGCAGTTACTCGATCGGGGAAGAGACCCAGTACTTC | CASSYSIGEETQYF
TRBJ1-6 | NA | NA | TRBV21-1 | TGTGCCAGCAGCAAAGAGTCCCGAGAGAATTCACCCCTCCACTTT | CASSKESRENSPLHF
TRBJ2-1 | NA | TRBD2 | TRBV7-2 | TGTGCCAGCAGCCAGACTAGCGCAAGACGCTACAATGAGCAGTTCTTC | CASSQTSARRYNEQFF
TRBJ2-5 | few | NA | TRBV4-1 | TGCGCCAGCAGCCAAGTCCGGCAGGGGGAGACCCAGTACTTC | CASSQVRQGETQYF
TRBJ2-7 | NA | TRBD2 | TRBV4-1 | TGCGCCAGCAGCCAAGGGAAGACTAGCGGGATCTACGAGCAGTACTTC | CASSQGKTSGIYEQYF
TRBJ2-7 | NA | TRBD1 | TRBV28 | TGTGCCAGCAGTCCTGCCGCGGGACAGGTGACATCCTACGAGCAGTACTTC | CASSPAAGQVTSYEQYF
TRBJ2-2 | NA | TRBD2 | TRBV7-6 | TGTGCCAGCAGCTTATATTTGCGGCGGGAGGGCCCTAAAAACACCGGGGAGCTGTTTTTT | CASSLYLRREGPKNTGELFF
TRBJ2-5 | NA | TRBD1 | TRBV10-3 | TGTGCCATCATGGGGACAGGGGTAGAGACCCAGTACTTC | CAIMGTGVETQYF
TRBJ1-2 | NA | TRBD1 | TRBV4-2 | TGTGCCAGCAGCCAAGAAAGGGGAACAGGGGAGGAGTATGGCTACACCTTC | CASSQERGTGEEYGYTF
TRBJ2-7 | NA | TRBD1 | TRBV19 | TGTGCCAGTAGTATTGCCCGCGGGACAGGGTACGAGCAGTACTTC | CASSIARGTGYEQYF
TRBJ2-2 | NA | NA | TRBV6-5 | TGTGCCAGCAGTTACAGGGGGGGGCCCACCGGGGAGCTGTTTTTT | CASSYRGGPTGELFF
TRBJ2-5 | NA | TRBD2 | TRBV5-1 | TGCGCCAGCAGCTTGGGGGACTACTTCGCAGAGACCCAGTACTTC | CASSLGDYFAETQYF
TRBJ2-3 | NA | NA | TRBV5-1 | TGCGCCAGCAGCTTGGTGACCGGCACAGATACGCAGTATTTT | CASSLVTGTDTQYF
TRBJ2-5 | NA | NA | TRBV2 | TGTGCCAGTACCTTGTTGGAGACCCAGTACTTC | CASTLLETQYF
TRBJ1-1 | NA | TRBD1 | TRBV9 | TGTGCCAGCAGCGTAGGCGGGTTCAGGGGGGAAGCTTTCTTT | CASSVGGFRGEAFF
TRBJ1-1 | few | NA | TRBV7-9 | TGTGCCAGCAGCTTAGGACAGGCCGACACTGAAGCTTTCTTT | CASSLGQADTEAFF
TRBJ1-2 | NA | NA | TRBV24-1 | TGTGCCACCAGTGATCCTTCAACTGGGGGCGGCTACACCTTC | CATSDPSTGGGYTF